This record covers a single TCR beta chain. The data originate from a study of shared clonotypes between healthy human individuals. CD45RO-negative, CCR7-positively selected cells formed the naive CD8 fraction, excluding terminally differentiated effector memory CD45RA+ cells. The data were produced by immunoSEQ multiplex PCR, yet TCRdb's version contains in-frame clones alone and is incomplete. The repertoire holds hundreds of thousands of clones, with 90% to 98% as singletons. Per the germline V gene, CDR1 is MDHEN and CDR2 is SYDVKM. This CDR3 is built from 14 residues. With 5 bases clipped from V and 2 bases from J, the junction kept 5 bases outside the gene matches.

Input material: naive CD8+ T cells sorted from blood. The chain combines TRBV28 with TRBJ2-7; TRBD1 agrees at 8 bases. The clonotype originates from a man aged 25 to 40 in good health. The CDR3 region is CASSPRTGTYEQYF. CDR3 DNA: TGTGCCAGCAGTCCTCGGACAGGGACCTACGAGCAGTACTTC.